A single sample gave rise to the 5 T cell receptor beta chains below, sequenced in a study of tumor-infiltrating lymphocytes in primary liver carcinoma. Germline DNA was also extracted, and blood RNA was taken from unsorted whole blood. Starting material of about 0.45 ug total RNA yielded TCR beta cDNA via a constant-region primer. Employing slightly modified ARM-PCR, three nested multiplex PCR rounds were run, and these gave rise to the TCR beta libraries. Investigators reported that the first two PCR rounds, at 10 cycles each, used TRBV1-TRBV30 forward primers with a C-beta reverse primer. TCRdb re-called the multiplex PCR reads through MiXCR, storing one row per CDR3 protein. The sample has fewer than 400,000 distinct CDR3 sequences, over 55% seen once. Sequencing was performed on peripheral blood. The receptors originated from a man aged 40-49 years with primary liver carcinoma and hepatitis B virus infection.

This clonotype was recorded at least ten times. The CDR3 coding sequence is TGCGCCAGCAGCCAAGACGCCGGGACAGGGGCCCGAAGATTCCAAGAGACCCAGTACTTC. This encodes CASSQDAGTGARRFQETQYF. V gene TRBV4-3 combines with J gene TRBJ2-5; TRBD1 matches 10 bases. CDR1 is LGHNA and CDR2 is YSLEER in the germline V gene. The CDR3 totals 20 residues. With V trimmed by 0 bases and J by 1 base, 14 bases remained unmatched.

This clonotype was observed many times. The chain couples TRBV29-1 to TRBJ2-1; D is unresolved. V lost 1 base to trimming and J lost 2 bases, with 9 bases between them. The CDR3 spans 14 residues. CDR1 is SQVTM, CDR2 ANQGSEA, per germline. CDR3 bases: TGCAGCGTTGAAGGAACTTACACCTACAATGAGCAGTTCTTC. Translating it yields CSVEGTYTYNEQFF.

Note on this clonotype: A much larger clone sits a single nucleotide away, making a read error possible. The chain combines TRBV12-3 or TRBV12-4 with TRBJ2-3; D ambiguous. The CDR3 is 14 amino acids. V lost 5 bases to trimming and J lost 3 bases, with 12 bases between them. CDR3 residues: CASSHVDGTDTQYF. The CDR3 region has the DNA TGTGCCAGCAGTCACGTGGACGGGACAGATACGCAGTATTTT.

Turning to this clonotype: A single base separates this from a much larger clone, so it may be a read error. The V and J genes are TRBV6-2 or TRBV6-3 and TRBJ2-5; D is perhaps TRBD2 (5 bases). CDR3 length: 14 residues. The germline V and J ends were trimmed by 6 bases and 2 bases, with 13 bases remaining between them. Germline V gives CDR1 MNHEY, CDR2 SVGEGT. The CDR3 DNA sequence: TGTGCCAGCAGAACGAGACTAACTCAAGAGACCCAGTACTTC. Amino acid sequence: CASRTRLTQETQYF.

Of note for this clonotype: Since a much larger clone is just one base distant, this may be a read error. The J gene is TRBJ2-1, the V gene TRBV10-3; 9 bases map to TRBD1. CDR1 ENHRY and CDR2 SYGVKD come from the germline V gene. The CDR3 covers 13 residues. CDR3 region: CAIRTGGYNEHFF. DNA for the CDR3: TGTGCCATCAGGACAGGGGGATACAATGAGCACTTCTTC.